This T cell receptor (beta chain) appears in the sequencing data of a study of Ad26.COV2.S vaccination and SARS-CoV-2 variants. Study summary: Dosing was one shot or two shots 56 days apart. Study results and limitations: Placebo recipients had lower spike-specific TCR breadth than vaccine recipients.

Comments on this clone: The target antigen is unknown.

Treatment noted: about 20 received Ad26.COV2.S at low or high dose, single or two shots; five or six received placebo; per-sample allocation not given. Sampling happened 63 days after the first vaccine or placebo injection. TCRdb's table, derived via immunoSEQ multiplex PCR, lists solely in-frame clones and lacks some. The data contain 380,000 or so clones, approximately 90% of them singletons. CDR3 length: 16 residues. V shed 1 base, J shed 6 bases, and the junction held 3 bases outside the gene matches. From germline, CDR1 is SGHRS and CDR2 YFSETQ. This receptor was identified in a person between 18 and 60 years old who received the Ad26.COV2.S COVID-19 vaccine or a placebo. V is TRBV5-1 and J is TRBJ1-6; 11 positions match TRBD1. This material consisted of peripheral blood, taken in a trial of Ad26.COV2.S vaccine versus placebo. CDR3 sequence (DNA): TGCGCCAGCAGCTTGCGGACAGGGGGCGGTAATTCACCCCTCCACTTT. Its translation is CASSLRTGGGNSPLHF.